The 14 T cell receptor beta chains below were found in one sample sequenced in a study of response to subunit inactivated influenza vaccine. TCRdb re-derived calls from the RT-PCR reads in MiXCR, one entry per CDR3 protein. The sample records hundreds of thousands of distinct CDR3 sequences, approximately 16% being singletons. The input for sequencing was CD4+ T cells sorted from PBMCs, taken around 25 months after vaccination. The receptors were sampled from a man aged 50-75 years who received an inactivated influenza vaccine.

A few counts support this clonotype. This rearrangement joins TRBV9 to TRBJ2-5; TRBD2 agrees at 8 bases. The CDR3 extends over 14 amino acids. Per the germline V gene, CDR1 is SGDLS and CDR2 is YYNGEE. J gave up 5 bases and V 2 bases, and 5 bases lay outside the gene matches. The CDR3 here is CASSVGIAGETQYF. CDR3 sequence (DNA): TGTGCCAGCAGCGTCGGAATAGCGGGGGAGACCCAGTACTTC.

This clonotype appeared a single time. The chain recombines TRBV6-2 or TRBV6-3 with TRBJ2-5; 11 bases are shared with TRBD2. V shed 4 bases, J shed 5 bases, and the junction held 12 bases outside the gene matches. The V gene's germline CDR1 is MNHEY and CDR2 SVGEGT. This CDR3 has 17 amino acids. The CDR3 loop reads CASSSGLTSGGWETQYF. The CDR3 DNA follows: TGTGCCAGCAGTTCAGGGCTAACTAGCGGGGGATGGGAGACCCAGTACTTC.

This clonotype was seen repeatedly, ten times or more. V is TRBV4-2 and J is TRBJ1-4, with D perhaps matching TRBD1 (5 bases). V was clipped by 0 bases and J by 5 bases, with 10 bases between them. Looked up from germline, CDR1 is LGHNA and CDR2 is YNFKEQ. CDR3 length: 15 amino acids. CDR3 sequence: CASSQEGDSNEKLFF. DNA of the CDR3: TGTGCCAGCAGCCAAGAAGGGGACTCCAATGAAAAACTGTTTTTT.

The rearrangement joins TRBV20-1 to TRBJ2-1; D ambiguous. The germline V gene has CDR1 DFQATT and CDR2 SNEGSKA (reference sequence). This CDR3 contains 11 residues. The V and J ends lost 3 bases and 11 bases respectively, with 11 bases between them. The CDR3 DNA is TGCAGTGCTAGCGGAATCGACCAGCAGTTCTTC. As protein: CSASGIDQQFF.

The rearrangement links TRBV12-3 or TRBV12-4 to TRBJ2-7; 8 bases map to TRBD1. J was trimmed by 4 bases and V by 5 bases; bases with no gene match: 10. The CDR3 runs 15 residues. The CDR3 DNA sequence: TGTGCCAGCAGTGGACCGGACAGGGACTCATACGAGCAGTACTTC. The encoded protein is CASSGPDRDSYEQYF.

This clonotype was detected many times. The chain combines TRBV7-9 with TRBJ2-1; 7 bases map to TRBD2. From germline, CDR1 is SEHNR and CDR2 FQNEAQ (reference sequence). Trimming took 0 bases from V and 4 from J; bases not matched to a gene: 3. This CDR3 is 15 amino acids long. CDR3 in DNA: TGTGCCAGCAGCTTAGCCCTAGCGGAGTACAATGAGCAGTTCTTC. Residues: CASSLALAEYNEQFF.

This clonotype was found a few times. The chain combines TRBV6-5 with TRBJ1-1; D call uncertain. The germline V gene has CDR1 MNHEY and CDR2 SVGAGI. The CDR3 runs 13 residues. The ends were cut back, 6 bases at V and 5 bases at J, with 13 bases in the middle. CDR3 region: CASRYTSRTEAFF. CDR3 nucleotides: TGTGCCAGCAGGTACACCTCCCGTACTGAAGCTTTCTTT.

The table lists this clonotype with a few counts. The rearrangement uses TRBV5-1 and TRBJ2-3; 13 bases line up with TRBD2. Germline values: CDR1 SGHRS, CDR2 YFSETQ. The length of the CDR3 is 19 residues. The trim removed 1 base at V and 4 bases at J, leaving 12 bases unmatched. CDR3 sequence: CASSLTGLAGSSRADTQYF. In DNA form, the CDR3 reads TGCGCCAGCAGCTTGACGGGACTAGCGGGATCATCGAGGGCAGATACGCAGTATTTT.

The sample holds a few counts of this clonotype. CDR3 DNA: TGCAGTGCTAGAGTGGGACAGGGCGGGGAGCTGTTTTTT. This codes for CSARVGQGGELFF. This chain joins TRBV20-1 and TRBJ2-2; TRBD1 matches at 9 bases. V trimming: 1 base; J trimming: 7 bases; junction bases outside the gene matches: 1. Germline CDR1 reads DFQATT; CDR2 reads SNEGSKA (reference sequence). This CDR3 spans 13 amino acids.

CDR3 sequence: CASSRLAGVNTGELFF. DNA of the CDR3: TGTGCCAGCAGCCGGTTAGCGGGAGTGAACACCGGGGAGCTGTTTTTT. The chain carries TRBV14 and TRBJ2-2; 9 nucleotides line up with TRBD2. Germline CDR1 and CDR2: SGHDN and FVKESK. V was pared by 4 bases and J by 1 base, with 4 bases of the junction left unmatched. This CDR3 region has 16 residues.

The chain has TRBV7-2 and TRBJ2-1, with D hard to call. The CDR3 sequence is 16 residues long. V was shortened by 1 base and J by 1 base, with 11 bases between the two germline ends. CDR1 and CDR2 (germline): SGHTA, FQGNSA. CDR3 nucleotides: TGTGCCAGCAGCTTAGGGACCGGAACTTCCTACAATGAGCAGTTCTTC. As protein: CASSLGTGTSYNEQFF. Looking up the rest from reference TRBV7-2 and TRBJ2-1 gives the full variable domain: GAGVSQSPSNKVTEKGKDVELRCDPISGHTALYWYRQSLGQGLEFLIYFQGNSAPDKSGLPSDRFSAERTGGSVSTLTIQRTQQEDSAVYLCASSLGTGTSYNEQFFGPGTRLTVL.

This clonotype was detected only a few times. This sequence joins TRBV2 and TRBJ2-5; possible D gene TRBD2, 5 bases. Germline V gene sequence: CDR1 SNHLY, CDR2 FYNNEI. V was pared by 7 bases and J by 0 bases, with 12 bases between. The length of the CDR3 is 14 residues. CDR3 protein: CASTDPGYQETQYF. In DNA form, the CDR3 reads TGTGCCAGCACCGATCCGGGGTACCAAGAGACCCAGTACTTC.

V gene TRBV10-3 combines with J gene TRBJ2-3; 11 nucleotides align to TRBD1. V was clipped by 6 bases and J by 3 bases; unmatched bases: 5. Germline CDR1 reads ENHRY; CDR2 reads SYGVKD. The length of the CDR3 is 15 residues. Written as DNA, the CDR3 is TGTGCCATCAGCGAAGGACAGGGGGCTACAGATACGCAGTATTTT. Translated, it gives CAISEGQGATDTQYF.

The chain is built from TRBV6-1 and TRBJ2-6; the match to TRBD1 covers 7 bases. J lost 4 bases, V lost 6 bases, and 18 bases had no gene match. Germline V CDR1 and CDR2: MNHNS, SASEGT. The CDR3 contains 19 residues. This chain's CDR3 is CASRSGTVGLGSGANVLTF. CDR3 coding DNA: TGTGCCAGCAGATCCGGGACAGTGGGTCTTGGTTCGGGGGCCAACGTCCTGACTTTC.